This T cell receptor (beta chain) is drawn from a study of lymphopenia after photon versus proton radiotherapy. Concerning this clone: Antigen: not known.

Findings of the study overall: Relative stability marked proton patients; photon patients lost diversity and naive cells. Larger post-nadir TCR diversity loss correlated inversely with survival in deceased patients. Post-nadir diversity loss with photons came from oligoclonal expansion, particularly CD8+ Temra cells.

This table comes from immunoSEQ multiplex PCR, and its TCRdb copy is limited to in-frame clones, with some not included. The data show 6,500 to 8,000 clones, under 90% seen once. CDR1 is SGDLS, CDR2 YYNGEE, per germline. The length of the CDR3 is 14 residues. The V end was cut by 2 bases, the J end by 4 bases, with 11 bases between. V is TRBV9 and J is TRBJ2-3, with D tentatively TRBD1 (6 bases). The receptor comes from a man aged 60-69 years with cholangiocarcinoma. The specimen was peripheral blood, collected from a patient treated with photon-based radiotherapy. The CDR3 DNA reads TGTGCCAGCAGCGTCCTTACAGGGCCAGATACGCAGTATTTT. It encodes CASSVLTGPDTQYF.